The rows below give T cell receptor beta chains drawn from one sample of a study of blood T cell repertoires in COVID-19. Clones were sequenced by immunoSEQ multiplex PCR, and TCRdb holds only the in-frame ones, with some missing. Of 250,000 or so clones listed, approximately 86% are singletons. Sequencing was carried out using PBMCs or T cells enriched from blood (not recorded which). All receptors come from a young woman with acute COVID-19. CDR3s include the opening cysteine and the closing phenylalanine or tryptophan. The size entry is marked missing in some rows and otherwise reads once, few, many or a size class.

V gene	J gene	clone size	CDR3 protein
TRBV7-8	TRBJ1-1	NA	CASSSLTGTPGGLDDSTEAFF
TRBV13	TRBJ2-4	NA	CASSLGQSKNIQYF
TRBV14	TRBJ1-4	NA	CASSQYQGGTKEKLFF
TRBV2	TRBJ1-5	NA	CASSRQGGNQPQHF
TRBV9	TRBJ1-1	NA	CASSASLVMNTEAFF
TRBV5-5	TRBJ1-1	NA	CASSMMIPGNTEAFF
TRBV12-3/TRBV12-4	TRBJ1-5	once	CASTGELGQPQHF
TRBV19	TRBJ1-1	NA	CASKRGGTEAFF
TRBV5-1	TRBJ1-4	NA	CASSFRQTTNEKLFF
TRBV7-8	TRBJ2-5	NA	CASSRTGETQYF
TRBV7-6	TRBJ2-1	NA	CASSPRIADYNEQFF
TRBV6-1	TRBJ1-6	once	CASSEGGIHSPLHF
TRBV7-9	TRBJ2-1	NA	CASSLLSGGANEQFF
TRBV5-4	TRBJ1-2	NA	CASSSRDSWLNGYTF
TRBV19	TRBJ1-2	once	CATSGTGWSLGGYTF
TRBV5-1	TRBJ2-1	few	CASSPGQGPYNEQFF
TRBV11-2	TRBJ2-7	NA	CASSSRRKSYEQYF